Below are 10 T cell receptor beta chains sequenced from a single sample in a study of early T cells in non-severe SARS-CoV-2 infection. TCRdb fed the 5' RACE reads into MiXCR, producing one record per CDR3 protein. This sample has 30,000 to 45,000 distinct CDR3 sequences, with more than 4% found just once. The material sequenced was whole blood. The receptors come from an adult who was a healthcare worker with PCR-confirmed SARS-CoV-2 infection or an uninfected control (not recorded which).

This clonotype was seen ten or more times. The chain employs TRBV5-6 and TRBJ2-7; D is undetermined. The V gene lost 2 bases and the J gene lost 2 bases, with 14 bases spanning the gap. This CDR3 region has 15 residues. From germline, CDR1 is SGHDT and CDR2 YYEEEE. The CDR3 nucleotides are TGTGCCAGCAGCTTAGGTCACTCCGTCCCCTACGAGCAGTACTTC. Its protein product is CASSLGHSVPYEQYF.

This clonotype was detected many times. CDR3 in amino acids: CSATPGQGHQPQHF. The CDR3 region has the DNA TGCAGTGCTACCCCCGGACAGGGGCATCAGCCCCAGCATTTT. This chain uses TRBV20-1 with TRBJ1-5; 9 bases map to TRBD1. The CDR3 loop spans 14 amino acids. Unmatched junction bases numbered 6, after V lost 4 bases and J lost 5 bases. CDR1 DFQATT and CDR2 SNEGSKA come from the germline V gene (reference sequence).

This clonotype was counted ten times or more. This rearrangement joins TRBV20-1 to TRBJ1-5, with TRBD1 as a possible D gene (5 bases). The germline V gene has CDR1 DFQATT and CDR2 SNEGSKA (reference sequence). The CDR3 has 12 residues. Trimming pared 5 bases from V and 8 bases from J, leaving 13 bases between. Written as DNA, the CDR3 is TGCAGTGCTGGGGGTGGCGGAGAGCCCCAGCATTTT. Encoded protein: CSAGGGGEPQHF.

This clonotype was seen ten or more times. The CDR3 spells CASSVKVAGFTDTQYF. CDR3 sequence (DNA): TGTGCCAGCAGTGTTAAAGTAGCGGGGTTCACAGATACGCAGTATTTT. The gene calls are TRBV2 and TRBJ2-3, with 8 positions matching TRBD2. Germline V gives CDR1 SNHLY, CDR2 FYNNEI. This CDR3 is 16 amino acids long. Trimming cost V 4 bases and J 2 bases; bases outside gene matches: 8.

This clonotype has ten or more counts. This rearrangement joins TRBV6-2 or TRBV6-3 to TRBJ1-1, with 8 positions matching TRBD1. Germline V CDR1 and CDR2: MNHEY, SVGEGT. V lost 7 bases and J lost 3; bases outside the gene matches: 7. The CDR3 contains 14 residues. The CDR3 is CASTTGGPDTEAFF. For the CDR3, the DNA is TGTGCCAGCACCACAGGGGGGCCGGACACTGAAGCTTTCTTT.

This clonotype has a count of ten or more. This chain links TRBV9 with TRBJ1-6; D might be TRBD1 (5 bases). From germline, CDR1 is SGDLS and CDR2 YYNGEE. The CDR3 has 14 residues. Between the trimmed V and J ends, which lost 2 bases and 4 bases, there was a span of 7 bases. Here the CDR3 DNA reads TGTGCCAGCAGCGTGGGGGAGTATAATTCACCCCTCCACTTT. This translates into CASSVGEYNSPLHF.

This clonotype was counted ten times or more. DNA of the CDR3: TGTGCCTGGAGTCGAGCGAGCCCCTACGAGCAGTACTTC. The encoded protein is CAWSRASPYEQYF. V usage is TRBV30 and J usage is TRBJ2-7; D unclear. V lost 2 bases and J 2 bases, leaving 10 bases between the germline ends. Germline CDR1 is GTSNPN and CDR2 is SVGIG (reference sequence). CDR3 length: 13 residues.

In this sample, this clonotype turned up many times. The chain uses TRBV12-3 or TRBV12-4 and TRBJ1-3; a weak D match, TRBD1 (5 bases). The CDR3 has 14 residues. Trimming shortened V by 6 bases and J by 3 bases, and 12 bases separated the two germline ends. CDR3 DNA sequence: TGTGCCAGCAGAGCCGGGACTGATGGAAACACCATATATTTT. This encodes CASRAGTDGNTIYF.

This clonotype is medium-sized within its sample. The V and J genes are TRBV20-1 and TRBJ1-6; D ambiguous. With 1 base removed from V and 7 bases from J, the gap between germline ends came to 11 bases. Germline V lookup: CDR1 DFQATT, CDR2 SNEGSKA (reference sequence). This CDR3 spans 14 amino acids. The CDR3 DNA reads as TGCAGTGCTAGAGGAAAGGACTTAAATTCACCCCTCCACTTT. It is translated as CSARGKDLNSPLHF.

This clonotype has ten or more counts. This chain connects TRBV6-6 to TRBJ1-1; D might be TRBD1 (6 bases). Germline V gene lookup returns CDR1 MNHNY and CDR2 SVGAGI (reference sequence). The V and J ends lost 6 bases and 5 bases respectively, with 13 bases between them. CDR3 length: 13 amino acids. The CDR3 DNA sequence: TGTGCCAGCAGATGGAACCAGGGGACTGAAGCTTTCTTT. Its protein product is CASRWNQGTEAFF.